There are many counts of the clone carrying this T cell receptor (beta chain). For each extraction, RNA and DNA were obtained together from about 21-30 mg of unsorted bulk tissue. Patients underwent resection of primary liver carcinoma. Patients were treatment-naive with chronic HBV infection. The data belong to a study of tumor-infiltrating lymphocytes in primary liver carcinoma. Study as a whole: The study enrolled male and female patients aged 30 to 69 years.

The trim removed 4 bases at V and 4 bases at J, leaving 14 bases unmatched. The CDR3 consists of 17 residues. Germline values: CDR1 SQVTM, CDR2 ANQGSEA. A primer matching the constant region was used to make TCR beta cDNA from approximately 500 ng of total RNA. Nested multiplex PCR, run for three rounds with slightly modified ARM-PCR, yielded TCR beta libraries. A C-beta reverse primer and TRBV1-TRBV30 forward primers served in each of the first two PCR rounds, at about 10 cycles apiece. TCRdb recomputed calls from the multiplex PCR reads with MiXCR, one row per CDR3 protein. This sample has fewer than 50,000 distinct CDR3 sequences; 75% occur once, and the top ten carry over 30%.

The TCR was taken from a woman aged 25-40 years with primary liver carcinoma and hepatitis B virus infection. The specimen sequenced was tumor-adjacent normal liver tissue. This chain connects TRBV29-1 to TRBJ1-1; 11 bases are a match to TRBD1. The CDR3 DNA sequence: TGCAGCGTTGCTGATTCCGGGACAGGGGGACGGGGCACTGAAGCTTTCTTT. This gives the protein CSVADSGTGGRGTEAFF.